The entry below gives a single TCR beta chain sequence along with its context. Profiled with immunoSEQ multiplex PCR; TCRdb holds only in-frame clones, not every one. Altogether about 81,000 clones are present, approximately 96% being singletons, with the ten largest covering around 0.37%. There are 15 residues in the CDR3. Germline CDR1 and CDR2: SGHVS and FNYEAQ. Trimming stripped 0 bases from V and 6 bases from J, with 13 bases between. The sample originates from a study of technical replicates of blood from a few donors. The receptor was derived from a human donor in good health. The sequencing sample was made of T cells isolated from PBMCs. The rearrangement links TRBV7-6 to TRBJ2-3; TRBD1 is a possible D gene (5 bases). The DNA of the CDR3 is TGTGCCAGCAGCTTAGCTCCAGGGTATACGGATACGCAGTATTTT. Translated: CASSLAPGYTDTQYF.